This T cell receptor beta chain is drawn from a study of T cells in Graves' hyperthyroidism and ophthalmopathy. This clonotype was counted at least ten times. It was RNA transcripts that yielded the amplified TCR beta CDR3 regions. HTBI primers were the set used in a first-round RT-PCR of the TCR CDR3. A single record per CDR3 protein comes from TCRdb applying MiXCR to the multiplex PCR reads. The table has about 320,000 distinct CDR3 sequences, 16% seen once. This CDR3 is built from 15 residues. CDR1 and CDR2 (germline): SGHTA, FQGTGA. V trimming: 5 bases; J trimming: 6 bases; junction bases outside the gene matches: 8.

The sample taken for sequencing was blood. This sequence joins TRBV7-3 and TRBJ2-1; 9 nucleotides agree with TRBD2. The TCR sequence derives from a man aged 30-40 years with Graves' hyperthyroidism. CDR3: CASSPGTSRGNEQFF. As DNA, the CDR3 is TGTGCCAGCAGCCCCGGGACTAGCCGGGGCAATGAGCAGTTCTTC.